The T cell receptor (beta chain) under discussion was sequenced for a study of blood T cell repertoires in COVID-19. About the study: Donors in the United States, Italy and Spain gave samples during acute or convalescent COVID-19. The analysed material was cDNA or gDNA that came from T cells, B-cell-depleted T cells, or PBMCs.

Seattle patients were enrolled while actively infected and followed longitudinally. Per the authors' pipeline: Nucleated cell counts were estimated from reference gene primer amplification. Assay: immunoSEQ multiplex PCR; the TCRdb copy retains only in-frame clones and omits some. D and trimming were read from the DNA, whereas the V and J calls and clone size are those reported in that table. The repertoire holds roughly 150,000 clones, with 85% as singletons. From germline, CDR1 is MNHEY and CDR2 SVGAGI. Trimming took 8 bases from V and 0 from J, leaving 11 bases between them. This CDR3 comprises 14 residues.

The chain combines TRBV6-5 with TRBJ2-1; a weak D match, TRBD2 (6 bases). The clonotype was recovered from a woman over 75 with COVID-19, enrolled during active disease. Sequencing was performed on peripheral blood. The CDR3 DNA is TGTGCCAGCCGATCCGGGAGCTCCTACAATGAGCAGTTCTTC. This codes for CASRSGSSYNEQFF.